This note documents a single TCR beta chain sequence. This specimen includes other DNA sequences encoding the same CDR3. PCR involved 60 Vbeta and 13 Jbeta primers. Profiling relied on immunoSEQ multiplex PCR, and the TCRdb table lists in-frame clones only, not all of them. The sample shows roughly 150,000 clones, roughly 70% of them seen only once. The sample comes from a study of cytomegalovirus exposure and HLA in healthy donors. With 0 bases removed from V and 2 bases from J, the gap between germline ends came to 3 bases. From germline, CDR1 is SGHRS and CDR2 YFSETQ. The CDR3 is made up of 13 amino acids.

The origin of this receptor is a young man in good health and CMV-seronegative. The chain recombines TRBV5-1 with TRBJ1-5; D ambiguous. The sample was PBMCs. The CDR3 loop reads CASSLAGNQPQHF. The CDR3 DNA sequence: TGCGCCAGCAGCTTGGCTGGCAATCAGCCCCAGCATTTT.